This record concerns one TCR beta chain sequence. The sample belongs to a study of control samples from healthy donors and cancer patients. This CDR3 has 15 amino acids. The V gene's germline CDR1 is MNHEY and CDR2 SVGEGT. V lost 0 bases to trimming and J lost 5 bases, with 13 bases between them. This table comes from immunoSEQ multiplex PCR, and its TCRdb copy is limited to in-frame clones, with some not included. This table lists 150,000 to 200,000 clones. The rearrangement links TRBV6-2 or TRBV6-3 to TRBJ2-5, with unresolved D. The specimen sequenced was blood. This receptor was obtained from a woman aged 30 to 39 in good health. The CDR3 loop reads CASSYSGALWETQYF. The CDR3 DNA follows: TGTGCCAGCAGTTACTCGGGCGCCCTCTGGGAGACCCAGTACTTC.